This T cell receptor (beta chain) derives from a study of tumor and adjacent non-tumor tissue in lung cancer listed by TCRdb under 2018. Study-level background: Patients with adenocarcinoma (roughly 12), squamous cell carcinoma (2) and small cell lung cancer (1) were included in the cohort. The 15 enrolled patients, of whom approximately 10 were men and 5 were women, were aged about 30 to 80 years and were diagnosed with TNM stage I to III disease. A total of some 130,000,000 productive TCRbeta reads were generated by sequencing, corresponding to an average of about 4 million reads per sample. Bulk TCRbeta repertoires were compared between lung tumor tissue and matched distant non-tumor lung tissue obtained from fewer than 18 lung cancer patients. TCRbeta CDR3 sequencing was performed on about 30 paired specimens, with one tumor sample and one normal lung sample collected per patient. Broad study findings and their caveats: TCR diversity was significantly higher in younger patients, and higher tumor TCR diversity was associated with shorter overall and disease-free survival. Neither the sequencing platform nor unique molecular identifiers are named or mentioned anywhere in the methods. The top 100 clones made up a significantly larger cumulative share of the repertoire in normal lung than in tumor tissue. TCR diversity (inverse Simpson) was significantly higher in tumor than in normal lung tissue (roughly 430 vs 170, P = 0.0075, Mann-Whitney U test). Only around 14 patients were in the cohort, and the authors stated that larger samples and more detailed clinical data are needed. Because peripheral blood was not sequenced, blood TCRbeta repertoires in the lung cancer patients of the study were not examined.

CDR1 is given as MNHNY and CDR2 as SVGAGI, both from the germline V gene (reference sequence). The junction carries 20 bases between V and J, which are trimmed by 5 bases and 10 bases respectively. The CDR3 runs 14 residues from the cysteine to the phenylalanine. This entry keeps only the CDR3 DNA: 42 bases, framed from base 1. RNA was extracted from bulk unsorted tissue and checked for quality with a NanoDrop ND-1000 and an Agilent 2100. Normal lung samples were distant non-tumor tissue taken more than 3 cm from the tumor edge. The donors were newly diagnosed lung cancer patients admitted for thoracic surgery in China from August to November 2014 who had not received prior chemotherapy. Anyone who had undergone radiotherapy or chemotherapy before, or who had another cancer at the same time, was left out of the study. Surgical tissue pieces of about 1-2.3 cm3 were preserved in RNAlater solution and stored at -80 °C until use.

As concerns this clonotype: It has no known antigen specificity. Base qualities are not provided; no much larger clone lies one nucleotide away.

Libraries were constructed by multiplex PCR. The instrument given in TCRdb is Illumina HiSeq 2500. Following protocols modified from ARM-PCR, the researchers constructed TCRbeta libraries through three rounds of nested PCR with primers (Table S4). Before sequencing, PCR products of 200-500 bp were excised from the gel and purified with the QIAquick gel extraction kit. In the original analysis: Reads were cleaned using Trimmomatic, were merged into complete CDR3 sequences using FLASH, and were assigned to V(D)J germline segments using MiTCR. Clonal diversity was calculated as the inverse Simpson's index using VDJtools. In-frame sequences without a premature stop codon were defined as productive reads. Using fastp at Q25 and MiXCR, TCRdb reprocessed the public reads and kept productive beta chains. Each CDR3 protein appears once, grouped with its most common genes and DNA. The V and J calls here are based on TCRdb, not the publication. Across this sample there are 80,000 to 100,000 distinct CDR3 sequences, with 75% to 85% seen only once. The ten largest clones take up about 31% of the sample.

Sample: distant non-tumor lung tissue. The chain joins TRBV6-6 to TRBJ1-2; possibly the D gene is TRBD1, per 5 matching bases. This TCR was sampled from a man aged 60 to 69 with small cell lung cancer. DNA sequence: TGTGCCAGCAGTCTAAATATAGGGACTGGTGACTACACCTTC. Translation gives CASSLNIGTGDYTF.